This TCR beta chain was sequenced in a study of CD8+ T cells in alopecia areata. For the study at large: The drug, tofacitinib, lasted 6 to 18 months, followed by 6 months off drug. The SALT score measured affected scalp surface percentage in treated patients. Study-wide findings and caveats: Tofacitinib significantly reduced both scalp clonality and expanded CD8+ clones among the top 100.

Treatment denoted: oral pan-JAK inhibitor, 5-10 mg twice daily. Individuals with alopecia areata gave both lesional scalp punch biopsies and peripheral blood for collection. Extracted RNA was reverse transcribed, and the resulting cDNA served as sequencing template. TCRdb keeps only in-frame clones here, not all; method: immunoSEQ multiplex PCR. The sample carries 150,000 to 200,000 clones, roughly 50% recorded once. Comment on this clone: What it binds is not known.

Deletions cut 3 bases from V and 4 bases from J, with 11 bases between. The CDR3 is 14 residues long. Germline V gene lookup returns CDR1 SNHLY and CDR2 FYNNEI. The receptor was derived from a human donor with alopecia areata. The chain recombines TRBV2 with TRBJ2-3, with D perhaps TRBD1 or TRBD2 (5 bases each). Sequences were derived from CD4+ T cells sorted from blood, sampled at week 24, from a patient treated with tofacitinib. CDR3 in amino acids: CASSEQGVADTQYF. The CDR3 DNA reads as TGTGCCAGCAGTGAGCAGGGAGTGGCAGATACGCAGTATTTT.